Below are 30 T cell receptor beta chains sequenced from a single sample in a study of CD8 T cells in ankylosing spondylitis. Study results and limitations: Among TCR beta sequences, a motif of several highly homologous variants appeared characteristic of ankylosing spondylitis blood.

Using its own MiXCR run on the 5' RACE reads, TCRdb lists one record per CDR3 protein. Among fewer than 550,000 distinct CDR3 sequences listed, under 5.5% were seen once. Which antigens these TCRs recognize remains unknown. The sample comprised blood, either unsorted or a sorted T cell fraction (not recorded which). The receptor source for this set is a male donor with ankylosing spondylitis.

Ten or more counts support this clonotype. The chain couples TRBV4-3 to TRBJ2-3, with TRBD2 matching over 8 bases. The J segment lost 1 base and the V segment lost 4 bases, leaving 4 bases of the junction unmatched. Germline V gene data show CDR1 as LGHNA and CDR2 as YSLEER. This CDR3 is 15 amino acids long. CDR3 residues: CASSPLAVRTDTQYF. CDR3 coding DNA: TGCGCCAGCAGCCCACTAGCGGTTCGCACAGATACGCAGTATTTT.

This clonotype occurred many times. This sequence joins TRBV5-6 and TRBJ2-1; 8 nucleotides match TRBD2. Trimming cost V 0 bases and J 4 bases; bases outside gene matches: 6. Germline CDR1 SGHDT, CDR2 YYEEEE. The CDR3 loop spans 16 amino acids. The CDR3 spells CASSLALAGRYNEQFF. In DNA form, the CDR3 reads TGTGCCAGCAGCTTGGCATTAGCGGGACGGTACAATGAGCAGTTCTTC.

In its sample, this clonotype was seen many times. This chain uses TRBV27 with TRBJ1-2; tentatively, D is TRBD1 (6 bases). This CDR3 has 14 amino acids. V was pared by 3 bases and J by 5 bases, with 13 bases between. Germline CDR1 MNHEY, CDR2 SMNVEV (reference sequence). The CDR3 nucleotides are TGTGCCAGCAGTTTCCGGGGGGGCTATTATGGCTACACCTTC. It is translated as CASSFRGGYYGYTF.

This clonotype was detected many times. The chain uses TRBV7-9 and TRBJ2-4, with D uncertain. The CDR3 spans 15 residues. Trimming took off 2 bases at V and 4 bases at J, with 12 bases between the two ends. From germline, CDR1 is SEHNR and CDR2 FQNEAQ (reference sequence). The CDR3 region has the DNA TGTGCCAGCAGCTTAACGGCTCCAGTTAAAAACATTCAGTACTTC. This translates into CASSLTAPVKNIQYF.

This clonotype was recorded at least ten times. J is TRBJ2-1 and V is TRBV7-2; D remains unclear. Germline lookup yields CDR1 SGHTA and CDR2 FQGNSA. V was cut by 4 bases and J by 5 bases, with 12 bases left in between. The CDR3 consists of 14 residues. The CDR3 loop reads CASSSRFIDNEQFF. The CDR3 DNA follows: TGTGCCAGCAGCTCCCGGTTCATCGACAATGAGCAGTTCTTC.

This clonotype was counted ten times or more. The V call is TRBV20-1, the J call TRBJ1-5; unclear D gene. Germline V gene lookup returns CDR1 DFQATT and CDR2 SNEGSKA (reference sequence). CDR3 size: 13 residues. The V end was cut by 5 bases, the J end by 4 bases, with 12 bases between. CDR3 bases: TGCAGTGCTCTCGGACTGATTAATCAGCCCCAGCATTTT. It yields the protein CSALGLINQPQHF.

This clonotype was recorded many times. The genes are TRBV6-5 and TRBJ2-7, with a possible D match to TRBD1 (6 bases). The V and J ends lost 2 bases and 4 bases respectively, with 12 bases between them. The CDR3 extends over 14 amino acids. The germline gives CDR1 MNHEY, CDR2 SVGAGI. The CDR3, as DNA: TGTGCCAGCAGTTACAGGGGGAGAGGGTACGAGCAGTACTTC. Translating gives CASSYRGRGYEQYF.

The rearrangement joins TRBV6-2 or TRBV6-3 to TRBJ2-1, with a tentative D call TRBD2 (6 bases). This CDR3 is 16 amino acids long. CDR1 is MNHEY, CDR2 SVGEGT, per germline. V dropped 2 bases and J dropped 7 bases, with 18 bases sitting between them. CDR3 DNA: TGTGCCAGCAGTTACCGGGGCCGGGAGTTGGGAAATGAGCAGTTCTTC. Protein product: CASSYRGRELGNEQFF.

The chain carries TRBV11-2 and TRBJ2-7; possibly TRBD2 for D (5 bases). CDR3 length: 15 residues. Germline V gene data show CDR1 as SGHAT and CDR2 as FQNNGV. V was pared by 5 bases and J by 1 base, with 15 bases between. CDR3 residues: CASSQRRTASYEQYF. CDR3 DNA: TGTGCCAGCAGCCAGAGGAGGACCGCATCCTACGAGCAGTACTTC.

In this sample, this clonotype turned up many times. The chain uses TRBV9 and TRBJ2-3; D perhaps matches TRBD2 (6 bases). V dropped 3 bases and J dropped 5 bases, with 19 bases sitting between them. This CDR3 comprises 16 residues. Germline CDR1 is SGDLS and CDR2 is YYNGEE. CDR3 in DNA: TGTGCCAGCAGCGGGGGGGAGGACCTCTTCCTAGATACGCAGTATTTT. This gives the protein CASSGGEDLFLDTQYF.

The table lists this clonotype with many counts. The chain has TRBV10-3 and TRBJ2-3; the D gene is possibly TRBD2 (5 bases). The germline V and J ends were trimmed by 10 bases and 4 bases, with 18 bases remaining between them. Germline V gene sequence: CDR1 ENHRY, CDR2 SYGVKD. This CDR3 is built from 14 residues. CDR3 DNA: TGTGCCACCCATTCGGACTCCTCAGCAGATACGCAGTATTTT. It translates to CATHSDSSADTQYF.

At least ten counts were recorded for this clonotype. The V call is TRBV7-2, the J call TRBJ1-3; TRBD1 matches 11 bases. Germline V gives CDR1 SGHTA, CDR2 FQGNSA. V shed 5 bases and J 4 bases; nucleotides not matched to a gene: 10. This CDR3 region has 17 residues. CDR3 protein: CASSPSDRGRGGNTIYF. DNA for the CDR3: TGTGCCAGCAGCCCCTCGGACAGGGGGCGTGGAGGAAACACCATATATTTT. Combining the CDR3 with reference TRBV7-2 and TRBJ1-3 gives the whole variable domain GAGVSQSPSNKVTEKGKDVELRCDPISGHTALYWYRQSLGQGLEFLIYFQGNSAPDKSGLPSDRFSAERTGGSVSTLTIQRTQQEDSAVYLCASSPSDRGRGGNTIYFGEGSWLTVV.

This clonotype was picked up many times. The chain carries TRBV7-9 and TRBJ2-7; D not certain. Trimming stripped 5 bases from V and 0 bases from J, with 8 bases between. The V gene's germline CDR1 is SEHNR and CDR2 FQNEAQ (reference sequence). The CDR3 is made up of 13 amino acids. In nucleotides, the CDR3 is TGTGCCAGCAGCCCCCGGACCTCCTACGAGCAGTACTTC. Translation: CASSPRTSYEQYF.

This clonotype was counted ten times or more. CDR3 nucleotides: TGCGCCAGCAGCCAAGCAAGGGGAGGAAGTCAGCCCCAGCATTTT. Protein: CASSQARGGSQPQHF. This chain connects TRBV4-3 to TRBJ1-5, with D tentatively TRBD1 (5 bases). The V gene lost 1 base and the J gene lost 6 bases, with 13 bases spanning the gap. Germline-derived CDR1 and CDR2 are LGHNA and YSLEER. The CDR3 contains 15 residues.

In its sample, this clonotype was seen many times. J is TRBJ2-6 and V is TRBV27, with D tentatively TRBD1 (6 bases). Trimming removed 5 bases at V and 3 bases at J, with 14 bases between. CDR1 MNHEY and CDR2 SMNVEV come from the germline V gene (reference sequence). The CDR3 contains 16 residues. The CDR3 nucleotides are TGTGCCAGCAGTAAAAGGCAGGGGTATGGGGCCAACGTCCTGACTTTC. Protein: CASSKRQGYGANVLTF.

This clonotype appeared many times. The chain is built from TRBV10-3 and TRBJ2-3; either TRBD1 or TRBD2 may fit D (5 bases each). V lost 10 bases, J lost 5 bases, and 10 bases lay in between. The CDR3 has 11 residues. Germline CDR1 and CDR2: ENHRY and SYGVKD. The CDR3 here is CATRGEDTQYF. The CDR3, as DNA: TGTGCCACTAGAGGGGAAGATACGCAGTATTTT.

This clonotype has ten or more counts. The chain uses TRBV7-9 and TRBJ1-1, with 11 bases lining up with TRBD1. The CDR3 runs to 16 residues. V gave up 5 bases and J gave up 5 bases; unmatched junction bases: 10. CDR1 is SEHNR, CDR2 FQNEAQ, per germline (reference sequence). The CDR3: CASSPGTGGVRTEAFF. CDR3 nucleotide sequence: TGTGCCAGCAGCCCCGGGACAGGGGGAGTTAGAACTGAAGCTTTCTTT. The entire variable domain, with the rest obtained from reference TRBV7-9 and TRBJ1-1, is as follows: DTGVSQNPRHKITKRGQNVTFRCDPISEHNRLYWYRQTLGQGPEFLTYFQNEAQLEKSRLLSDRFSAERPKGSFSTLEIQRTEQGDSAMYLCASSPGTGGVRTEAFFGQGTRLTVV.

On this clonotype: A read error is possible here, since a much larger clone lies one base away. The V and J genes are TRBV7-9 and TRBJ2-1; TRBD1 is a possible D gene (5 bases). This CDR3 is 13 amino acids long. From germline, CDR1 is SEHNR and CDR2 FQNEAQ (reference sequence). CDR3 region: CASSSSGRNEQSF. CDR3 in DNA: TGTGCCAGCAGTTCGTCAGGGCGGAATGAGCAGTCCTTC.

This clonotype was seen many times. The rearrangement links TRBV12-3 or TRBV12-4 to TRBJ2-6; D is uncertain. The CDR3 is 15 amino acids. The germline V and J ends were trimmed by 6 bases and 0 bases, with 9 bases remaining between them. The CDR3 coding sequence is TGTGCCAGCAGACCCTTAGGCTCTGGGGCCAACGTCCTGACTTTC. This codes for CASRPLGSGANVLTF.

This clonotype has at least ten counts. This chain connects TRBV10-3 to TRBJ1-6; no clear D gene. V lost 0 bases and J lost 10, with 10 bases in between. CDR3 length equals 14 residues. The germline gives CDR1 ENHRY, CDR2 SYGVKD. In nucleotides, the CDR3 is TGTGCCATCAGTGAGTCTGGGCCTCGCTCACCCCTCCACTTT. The encoded protein is CAISESGPRSPLHF.

This clonotype occurred many times. The chain employs TRBV15 and TRBJ2-7, with D perhaps TRBD2 (5 bases). The CDR3 totals 14 residues. V was clipped by 5 bases and J by 6 bases, with 17 bases between them. CDR1 LNHNV and CDR2 YYDKDF come from the germline V gene (reference sequence). CDR3 protein: CATSPSGLGVEQYF. The CDR3 DNA is TGTGCCACCAGCCCCAGTGGATTGGGAGTCGAGCAGTACTTC.

This clonotype appeared many times. CDR3 nucleotide sequence: TGTGCCAGCAGCCCCTGGACCGGTTCCTACAATGAGCAGTTCTTC. Translating gives CASSPWTGSYNEQFF. The chain is built from TRBV11-1 and TRBJ2-1; D unclear. This CDR3 region has 15 residues. The V and J ends lost 5 bases and 1 base respectively, with 12 bases between them. Germline V CDR1 and CDR2: SGHAT, FQDESV (reference sequence).

This clonotype appeared a few times. This chain uses TRBV19 with TRBJ2-2; 9 bases match TRBD2. This CDR3 is 15 amino acids long. Germline V gene lookup returns CDR1 LNHDA and CDR2 SQIVND (reference sequence). After removal of 7 bases from V and 4 bases from J, the junction contained 7 bases not matched to a gene. This CDR3 reads CASNPGLASTGELFF. The CDR3 DNA sequence: TGTGCCAGTAACCCGGGACTAGCTAGCACCGGGGAGCTGTTTTTT.

This clonotype was observed at least ten times. The rearrangement links TRBV20-1 to TRBJ1-6; TRBD1 is a possible D gene (6 bases). CDR3 length: 14 amino acids. The ends were cut back, 0 bases at V and 11 bases at J, with 14 bases in the middle. Germline CDR1 DFQATT, CDR2 SNEGSKA (reference sequence). The CDR3: CSARDRRGSTPLHF. The CDR3 coding sequence is TGCAGTGCTAGAGATCGCAGGGGCTCGACACCCCTCCACTTT.

Regarding this clonotype: This sequence may be a read error, since a much larger clone differs from it by one base. The rearrangement joins TRBV7-2 to TRBJ2-7; possible D gene TRBD1, 7 bases. V lost 3 bases, J lost 2 bases, and 11 bases lay in between. Germline V gives CDR1 SGHTA, CDR2 FQGNSA. The CDR3 spans 14 residues. In DNA form, the CDR3 reads TGTGCCAGCAGCTTCCAGGGGGGCCCCTACGAGCAGTACTTC. Translating gives CASSFQGGPYEQYF.

This clonotype was seen many times. The J gene is TRBJ1-1, the V gene TRBV9, with D unresolved. The ends were cut back, 3 bases at V and 11 bases at J, with 14 bases in the middle. Germline values: CDR1 SGDLS, CDR2 YYNGEE. The CDR3 sequence is 12 residues long. The CDR3 nucleotides read TGTGCCAGCAGCGACGCCCTAAAGAGGGCTTTCTTT. This codes for CASSDALKRAFF.

The chain joins TRBV20-1 to TRBJ2-1; 8 bases map to TRBD2. There are 15 residues in the CDR3. Germline assignment: CDR1 DFQATT and CDR2 SNEGSKA (reference sequence). V dropped 1 base and J dropped 4; count of bases not matched to a gene: 6. DNA of the CDR3: TGCAGTGCTAGAGGGACTAGCAGATTATACAATGAGCAGTTCTTC. Translated: CSARGTSRLYNEQFF.

CDR3 amino acids: CASSPSIALVVGAQYF. As DNA, the CDR3 is TGCGCCAGCAGCCCGTCGATAGCCCTCGTCGTGGGAGCCCAGTACTTC. The rearrangement uses TRBV5-1 and TRBJ2-5, with D possibly being TRBD2 (5 bases). CDR1 and CDR2 (germline): SGHRS, YFSETQ. The V end lost 4 bases, the J end lost 9 bases, and 25 bases lay between the germline ends. CDR3 size: 16 residues.

At least ten counts were recorded for this clonotype. The chain recombines TRBV7-9 with TRBJ2-1, with 10 nucleotides matching TRBD2. This CDR3 spans 16 amino acids. V gave up 5 bases and J gave up 7 bases; unmatched junction bases: 11. Germline lookup yields CDR1 SEHNR and CDR2 FQNEAQ (reference sequence). Here the CDR3 DNA reads TGTGCCAGCAGCCTCCCCATACTAGCGGGGTTGAATGAGCAGTTCTTC. It translates to CASSLPILAGLNEQFF.

This clonotype has at least ten counts. The chain couples TRBV5-1 to TRBJ2-1, with a weak D call TRBD2 (6 bases). CDR1 is SGHRS and CDR2 is YFSETQ in the germline V gene. V dropped 3 bases and J dropped 9 bases, with 22 bases sitting between them. This CDR3 comprises 16 residues. The CDR3 nucleotides read TGCGCCAGCAGCTGGGGAGGCTCGGGATTACACGGTGAGCAGTTCTTC. Its protein is CASSWGGSGLHGEQFF.